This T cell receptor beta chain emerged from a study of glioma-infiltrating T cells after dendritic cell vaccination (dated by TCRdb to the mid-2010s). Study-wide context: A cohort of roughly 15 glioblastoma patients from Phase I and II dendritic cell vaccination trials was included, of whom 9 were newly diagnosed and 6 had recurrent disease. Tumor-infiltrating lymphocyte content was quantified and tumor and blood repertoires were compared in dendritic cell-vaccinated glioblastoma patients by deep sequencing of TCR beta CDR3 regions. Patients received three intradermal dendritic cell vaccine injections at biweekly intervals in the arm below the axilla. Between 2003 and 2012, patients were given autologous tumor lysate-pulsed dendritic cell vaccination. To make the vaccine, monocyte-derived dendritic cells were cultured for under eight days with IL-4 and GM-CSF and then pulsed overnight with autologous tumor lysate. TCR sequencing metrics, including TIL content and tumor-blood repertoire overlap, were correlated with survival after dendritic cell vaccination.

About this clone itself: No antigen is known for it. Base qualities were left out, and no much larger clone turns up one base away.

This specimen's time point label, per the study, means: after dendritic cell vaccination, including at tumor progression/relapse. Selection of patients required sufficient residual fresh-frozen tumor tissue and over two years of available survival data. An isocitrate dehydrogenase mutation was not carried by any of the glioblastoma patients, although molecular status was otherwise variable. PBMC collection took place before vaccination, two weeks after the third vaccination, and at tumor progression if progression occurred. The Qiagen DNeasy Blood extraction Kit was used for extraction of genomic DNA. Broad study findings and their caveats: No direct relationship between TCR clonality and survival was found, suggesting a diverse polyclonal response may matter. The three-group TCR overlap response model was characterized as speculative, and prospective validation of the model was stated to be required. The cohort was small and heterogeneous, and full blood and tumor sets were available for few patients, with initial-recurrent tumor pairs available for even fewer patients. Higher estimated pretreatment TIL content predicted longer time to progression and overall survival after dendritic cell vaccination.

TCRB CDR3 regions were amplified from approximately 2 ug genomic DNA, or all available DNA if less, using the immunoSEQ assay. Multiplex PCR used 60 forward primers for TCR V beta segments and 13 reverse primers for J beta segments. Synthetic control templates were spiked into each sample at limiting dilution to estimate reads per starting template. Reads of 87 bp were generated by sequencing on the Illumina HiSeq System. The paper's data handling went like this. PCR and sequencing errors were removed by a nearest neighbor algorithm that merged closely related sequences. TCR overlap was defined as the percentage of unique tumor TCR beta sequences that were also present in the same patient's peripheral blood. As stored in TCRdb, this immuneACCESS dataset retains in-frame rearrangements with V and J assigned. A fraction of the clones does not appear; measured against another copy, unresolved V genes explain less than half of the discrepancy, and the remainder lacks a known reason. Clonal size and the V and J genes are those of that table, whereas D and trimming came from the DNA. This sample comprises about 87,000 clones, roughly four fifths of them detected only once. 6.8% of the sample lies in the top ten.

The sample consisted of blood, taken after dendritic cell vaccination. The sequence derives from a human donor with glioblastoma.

The DNA sequence is TGTGCCAGCAGTTTCACCAGGGGGTCCAAGAACGAGCAGTACTTC. Its protein product is CASSFTRGSKNEQYF. Recombination connected TRBV2 to TRBJ2-7; 7 bases in the junction line up with TRBD1. Based on the germline V gene, the CDR1 and CDR2 sequences are SNHLY and FYNNEI. From the cysteine up to the phenylalanine, the CDR3 has a length of 15 residues. Kept here is only the CDR3 DNA, which spans 45 bases and is read in frame from base 1. For this chain, trimming is 5 bases at the V end and 5 bases at the J end, and the number of junction bases without a gene match is 12.